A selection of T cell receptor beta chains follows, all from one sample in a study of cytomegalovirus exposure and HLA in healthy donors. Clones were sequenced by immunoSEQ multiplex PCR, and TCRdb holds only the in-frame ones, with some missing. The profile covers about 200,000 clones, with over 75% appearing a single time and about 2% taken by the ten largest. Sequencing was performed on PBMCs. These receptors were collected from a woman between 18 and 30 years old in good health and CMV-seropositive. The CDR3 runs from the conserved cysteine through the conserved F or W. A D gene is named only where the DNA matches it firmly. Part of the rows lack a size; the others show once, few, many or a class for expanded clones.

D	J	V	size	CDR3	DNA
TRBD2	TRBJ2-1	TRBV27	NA	CASMGLAKYNEQFF	TGTGCCAGTATGGGACTAGCGAAATACAATGAGCAGTTCTTC
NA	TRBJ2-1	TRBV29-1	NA	CSGSWRVLGYNEQFF	TGCAGCGGCTCTTGGAGGGTCTTAGGGTACAATGAGCAGTTCTTC
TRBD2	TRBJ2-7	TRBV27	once	CASSQLGTSVYEQYF	TGTGCCAGCAGTCAACTCGGGACTAGCGTTTACGAGCAGTACTTC
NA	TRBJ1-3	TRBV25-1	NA	CASRDGGGSGNTIYF	TGTGCCAGCCGCGACGGGGGAGGCTCTGGAAACACCATATATTTT
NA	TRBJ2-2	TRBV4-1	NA	CASSQRSTLGTGELFF	TGCGCCAGCAGCCAAAGGAGTACACTCGGGACCGGGGAGCTGTTTTTT
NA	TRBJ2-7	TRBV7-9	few	CAMGRSAYEQYF	TGTGCCATGGGGCGGAGTGCCTACGAGCAGTACTTC
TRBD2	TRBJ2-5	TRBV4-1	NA	CASATLSGRGQETQYF	TGCGCCAGCGCCACCTTAAGCGGGAGGGGACAAGAGACCCAGTACTTC
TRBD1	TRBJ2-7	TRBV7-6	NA	CASSMGQGSPPFSYEQYF	TGTGCCAGCAGCATGGGACAGGGGTCTCCACCTTTCTCCTACGAGCAGTACTTC
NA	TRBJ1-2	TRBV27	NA	CASSLNQGRLRGYTF	TGTGCCAGCAGTTTAAATCAGGGGCGTCTACGCGGCTACACCTTC
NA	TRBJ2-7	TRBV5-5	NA	CASSLVGSSYEQYF	TGTGCCAGCAGCTTGGTAGGGAGCTCCTACGAGCAGTACTTC
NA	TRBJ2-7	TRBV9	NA	CASSVASSESSSYEQYF	TGTGCCAGCAGCGTAGCCTCATCTGAGAGCTCGTCCTACGAGCAGTACTTC
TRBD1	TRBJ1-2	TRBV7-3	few	CASSLDRGPYGYTF	TGTGCCAGCAGCTTGGACAGGGGTCCCTATGGCTACACCTTC
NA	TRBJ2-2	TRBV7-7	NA	CASSPTGWRGGELFF	TGTGCCAGCAGCCCTACCGGGTGGAGGGGCGGGGAGCTGTTTTTT
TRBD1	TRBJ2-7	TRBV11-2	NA	CASSLGWPGGAGYEQYF	TGTGCCAGCAGCTTAGGGTGGCCAGGGGGCGCGGGATACGAGCAGTACTTC
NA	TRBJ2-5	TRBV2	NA	CASTPPLQGNYQETQYF	TGTGCCAGCACTCCACCTTTACAGGGTAATTACCAAGAGACCCAGTACTTC
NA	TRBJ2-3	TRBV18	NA	CASSGQRESFADTQYF	TGTGCCAGCTCGGGACAGCGGGAGTCCTTTGCAGATACGCAGTATTTT
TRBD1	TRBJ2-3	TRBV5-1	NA	CASTGTGNAQYF	TGCGCCAGCACAGGGACAGGGAATGCGCAGTATTTT
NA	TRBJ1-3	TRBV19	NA	CASYSFTGDSGNTIYF	TGTGCCAGCTACTCCTTTACAGGCGACTCTGGAAACACCATATATTTT
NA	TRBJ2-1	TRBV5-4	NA	CASSRELRQFF	TGTGCCAGCAGCCGAGAGTTGCGGCAGTTCTTC
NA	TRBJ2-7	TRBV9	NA	CASSVDDFVYEQYF	TGTGCCAGCAGCGTAGACGACTTTGTCTACGAGCAGTACTTC
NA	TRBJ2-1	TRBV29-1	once	CSVDLFQGYEQFF	TGCAGCGTCGATCTATTCCAGGGCTATGAGCAGTTCTTC
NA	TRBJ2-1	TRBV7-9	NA	CASSLDKVLYNEQFF	TGTGCCAGCAGCTTAGACAAAGTTTTATACAATGAGCAGTTCTTC
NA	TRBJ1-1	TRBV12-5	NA	CASGFPTESGNTEAFF	TGTGCTAGTGGTTTCCCGACAGAAAGTGGGAACACTGAAGCTTTCTTT
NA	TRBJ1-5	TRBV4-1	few	CASSQDRGNNQPQHF	TGCGCCAGCAGCCAAGATCGAGGAAACAATCAGCCCCAGCATTTT
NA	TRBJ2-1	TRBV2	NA	CASMKDSQREQFF	TGTGCCAGCATGAAAGACAGTCAACGGGAGCAGTTCTTC
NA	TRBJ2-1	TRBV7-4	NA	CASSLVVLVTYNEQFF	TGTGCCAGCAGCTTAGTTGTACTGGTGACCTACAATGAGCAGTTCTTC
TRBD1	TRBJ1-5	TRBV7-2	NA	CASSRGTGVSNQPQHF	TGTGCCAGCAGCCGGGGGACAGGGGTTAGCAATCAGCCCCAGCATTTT
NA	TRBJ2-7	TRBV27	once	CASKLGVRYEQYF	TGTGCCAGCAAGCTCGGGGTTCGGTACGAGCAGTACTTC
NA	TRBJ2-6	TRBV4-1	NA	CASSQVWGLSPRANVLTF	TGCGCCAGCAGCCAAGTGTGGGGACTCTCCCCTCGGGCCAACGTCCTGACTTTC
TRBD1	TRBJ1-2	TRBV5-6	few	CASSLETGDIYGYTF	TGTGCCAGCAGCTTGGAGACAGGGGATATCTATGGCTACACCTTC
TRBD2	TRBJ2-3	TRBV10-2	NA	CASSEEAGGPYTQYF	TGCGCCAGCAGTGAGGAGGCGGGAGGGCCTTATACGCAGTATTTT
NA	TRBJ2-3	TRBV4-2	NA	CASSQDGGGGHGQEDTQYF	TGTGCCAGCAGCCAAGACGGCGGCGGGGGACATGGGCAGGAAGATACGCAGTATTTT
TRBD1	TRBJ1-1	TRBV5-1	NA	CASSLWTGAEAFF	TGCGCCAGCAGCTTGTGGACAGGGGCTGAAGCTTTCTTT
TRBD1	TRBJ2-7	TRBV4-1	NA	CASSHRDSSSYEQYF	TGCGCCAGCAGTCACCGGGACAGCTCATCCTACGAGCAGTACTTC
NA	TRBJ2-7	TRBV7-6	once	CASSLEGQGNYEQYF	TGTGCCAGCAGCCTTGAGGGTCAGGGGAACTACGAGCAGTACTTC
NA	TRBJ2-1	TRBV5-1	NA	CASSLSGHPNNEQFF	TGCGCCAGCAGCTTGTCGGGACACCCTAACAATGAGCAGTTCTTC
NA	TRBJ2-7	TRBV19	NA	CASSKAGFSSYEQYF	TGTGCCAGTAGTAAGGCGGGTTTTAGCTCCTACGAGCAGTACTTC
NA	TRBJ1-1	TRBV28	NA	CASSSQGLRNTEAFF	TGTGCCAGCAGTTCTCAGGGACTCCGGAACACTGAAGCTTTCTTT
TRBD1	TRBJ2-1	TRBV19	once	CASSIGEGAYNEQFF	TGTGCCAGTAGTATTGGAGAGGGGGCATACAATGAGCAGTTCTTC